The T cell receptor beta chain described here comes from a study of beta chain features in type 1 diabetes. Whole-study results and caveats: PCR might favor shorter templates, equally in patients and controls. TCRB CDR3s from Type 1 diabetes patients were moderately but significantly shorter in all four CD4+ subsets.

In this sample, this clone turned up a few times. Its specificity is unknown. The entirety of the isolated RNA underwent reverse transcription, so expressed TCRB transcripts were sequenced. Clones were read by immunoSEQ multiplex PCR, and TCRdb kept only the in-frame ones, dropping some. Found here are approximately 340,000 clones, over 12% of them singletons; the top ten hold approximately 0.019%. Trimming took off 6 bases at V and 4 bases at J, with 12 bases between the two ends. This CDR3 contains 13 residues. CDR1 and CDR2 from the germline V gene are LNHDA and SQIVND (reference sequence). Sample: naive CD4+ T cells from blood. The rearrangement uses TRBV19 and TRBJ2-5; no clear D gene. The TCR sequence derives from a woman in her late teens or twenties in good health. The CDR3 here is CASRRYTGETQYF. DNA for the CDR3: TGTGCCAGTAGACGTTATACCGGAGAGACCCAGTACTTC.